What follows are 14 T cell receptor beta chains derived from one specimen sequenced in a study of beta chain features in type 1 diabetes. Whole-study findings and limits: Type 1 diabetes patients showed a moderate but significant shortening of TCRB CDR3s in all four CD4+ subsets.

What was sequenced were expressed TCRB transcripts, since all of the isolated RNA had been reverse transcribed. Assay used: immunoSEQ multiplex PCR; TCRdb lists only in-frame clones, some missing. The repertoire holds around 97,000 clones, with approximately 30% as singletons. Their antigen targets remain unknown. Sequences were obtained from central memory CD4+ T cells from blood. The receptors were sampled from a woman between 18 and 30 years old with type 1 diabetes.

The genes are TRBV9 and TRBJ2-6, with 8 bases aligning to TRBD2. With V trimmed by 3 bases and J by 0 bases, 14 bases remained unmatched. This CDR3 is 20 amino acids long. CDR1 is SGDLS and CDR2 is YYNGEE in the germline V gene. The CDR3 DNA is TGTGCCAGCAGCGAGCGGGCGGGAGGATGGGGCAGCTCTGGGGCCAACGTCCTGACTTTC. Its protein product is CASSERAGGWGSSGANVLTF.

This clone was detected only a few times. V usage is TRBV30 and J usage is TRBJ1-2; the D is unclear. The CDR3 is 14 residues long. The V end was cut by 2 bases, the J end by 3 bases, with 13 bases between. Germline lookup yields CDR1 GTSNPN and CDR2 SVGIG (reference sequence). CDR3 in amino acids: CAWSIPSRYYGYTF. The DNA for the CDR3 is TGTGCCTGGAGTATCCCTAGCAGATACTATGGCTACACCTTC.

This clone was counted between two and nine times. The genes are TRBV7-9 and TRBJ2-7, with TRBD2 matching over 9 bases. CDR1 SEHNR and CDR2 FQNEAQ come from the germline V gene (reference sequence). This CDR3 contains 15 residues. Losses at the gene ends were 4 bases for V and 2 bases for J; bases not matched to a gene: 6. CDR3 amino acids: CASSSSGKAAYEQYF. The CDR3 DNA is TGTGCCAGCAGCTCTAGCGGGAAAGCAGCCTACGAGCAGTACTTC.

The table lists this clone with a few counts. This sequence joins TRBV30 and TRBJ2-7; 9 bases are a match to TRBD1. Germline CDR1 reads GTSNPN; CDR2 reads SVGIG (reference sequence). V lost 0 bases, J lost 7 bases, and 4 bases stayed unmatched. CDR3 size: 13 residues. The DNA for the CDR3 is TGTGCCTGGAGTGTACAGGGGGCGCATGAGCAGTACTTC. It specifies CAWSVQGAHEQYF. Full variable domain (rest looked up from reference TRBV30 and TRBJ2-7): SQTIHQWPATLVQPVGSPLSLECTVEGTSNPNLYWYRQAAGRGLQLLFYSVGIGQISSEVPQNLSASRPQDRQFILSSKKLLLSDSGFYLCAWSVQGAHEQYFGPGTRLTVT.

The CDR3 reads CASSLGSLRLNTEAFF. The CDR3 DNA sequence: TGTGCCAGCAGCTTAGGATCCCTGAGGCTGAACACTGAAGCTTTCTTT. The J gene is TRBJ1-1, the V gene TRBV7-9; D is undetermined. Trimming left V 1 base short and J 0 bases short, with 12 bases between. The CDR3 totals 16 residues. The V gene's germline CDR1 is SEHNR and CDR2 FQNEAQ (reference sequence). The full variable domain, completed using reference TRBV7-9 and TRBJ1-1, is DTGVSQNPRHKITKRGQNVTFRCDPISEHNRLYWYRQTLGQGPEFLTYFQNEAQLEKSRLLSDRFSAERPKGSFSTLEIQRTEQGDSAMYLCASSLGSLRLNTEAFFGQGTRLTVV.

The J gene is TRBJ1-1, the V gene TRBV6-6; tentative D call: TRBD1 (5 bases). The CDR3 is 15 amino acids. CDR1 is MNHNY and CDR2 is SVGAGI in the germline V gene (reference sequence). V shed 7 bases and J shed 1 base, with 16 bases lying between them. The chain's CDR3 is CASTPLGRGNTEAFF. For the CDR3, the DNA is TGTGCCAGCACCCCCCTGGGGAGGGGGAACACTGAAGCTTTCTTT.

This clone was recorded once. The rearrangement links TRBV5-1 to TRBJ1-1; 7 bases fit TRBD1. The J segment lost 4 bases and the V segment lost 1 base, leaving 10 bases of the junction unmatched. The germline V gene encodes CDR1 SGHRS and CDR2 YFSETQ. The CDR3 has 16 amino acids. The CDR3 region is CASSLRGQGLGTEAFF. CDR3 bases: TGCGCCAGCAGCTTGAGGGGGCAAGGGTTGGGCACTGAAGCTTTCTTT.

This clone was seen a few times. The genes are TRBV7-3 and TRBJ2-1, with D perhaps TRBD2 (6 bases). This CDR3 is 17 amino acids long. V lost 4 bases, J lost 0 bases, and 16 bases lay in between. The V gene's germline CDR1 is SGHTA and CDR2 FQGTGA. DNA of the CDR3: TGTGCCAGCAGCTCAGTTCATACTAGCCCCTCCTACAATGAGCAGTTCTTC. Translation gives CASSSVHTSPSYNEQFF.

The chain joins TRBV11-2 to TRBJ1-1, with D maybe TRBD1 (5 bases). This CDR3 has 15 residues. In germline, CDR1 is SGHAT, CDR2 FQNNGV. V was pared by 3 bases and J by 4 bases, with 15 bases between. CDR3 nucleotides: TGTGCCAGCAGCTTGGGGACTCGGTCGATCACTGAAGCTTTCTTT. Protein sequence: CASSLGTRSITEAFF. The full variable domain, in which reference TRBV11-2 and TRBJ1-1 provide the parts outside the CDR3, is EAGVAQSPRYKIIEKRQSVAFWCNPISGHATLYWYQQILGQGPKLLIQFQNNGVVDDSQLPKDRFSAERLKGVDSTLKIQPAKLEDSAVYLCASSLGTRSITEAFFGQGTRLTVV.

The chain combines TRBV7-2 with TRBJ1-1, with D perhaps matching TRBD1 (5 bases). The CDR3 extends over 13 amino acids. Trimming took off 6 bases at V and 1 base at J, with 9 bases between the two ends. Germline assignment: CDR1 SGHTA and CDR2 FQGNSA. CDR3 DNA sequence: TGTGCCAGCAGTCAAACAGGGAACACTGAAGCTTTCTTT. Translated, it gives CASSQTGNTEAFF.

In this sample, this clone turned up a few times. This chain connects TRBV23-1 to TRBJ1-5; 9 bases are shared with TRBD1. TRBV23-1 falls under the ORF class, with uncertain function. The CDR3 sequence is 15 residues long. V gave up 2 bases and J gave up 7 bases; unmatched junction bases: 6. CDR3 in amino acids: CASSQKGQGYQPQHF. CDR3 bases: TGCGCCAGCAGTCAAAAGGGACAGGGTTACCAGCCCCAGCATTTT.

CDR3 DNA sequence: TGTGCCTGGAGTCTGCGTACAGGGATTAATGAAAAACTGTTTTTT. Its translation: CAWSLRTGINEKLFF. The chain joins TRBV30 to TRBJ1-4, with D tentatively TRBD1 (6 bases). V was trimmed by 2 bases and J by 4 bases, leaving 14 bases between them. CDR1 and CDR2 (germline): GTSNPN, SVGIG (reference sequence). The CDR3 spans 15 residues.

The chain recombines TRBV18 with TRBJ1-4; D is unresolved. The length of the CDR3 is 15 residues. Germline V gene data show CDR1 as KGHSH and CDR2 as LQKENI. V dropped 2 bases and J dropped 1 base, with 8 bases sitting between them. The CDR3 loop is CASSPGDRTNEKLFF. The CDR3 DNA reads TGTGCCAGCTCACCAGGAGATCGAACTAATGAAAAACTGTTTTTT.

V usage is TRBV30 and J usage is TRBJ1-2, with unresolved D. The V gene lost 2 bases and the J gene lost 5 bases, with 12 bases spanning the gap. Per the germline V gene, CDR1 is GTSNPN and CDR2 is SVGIG (reference sequence). This CDR3 has 13 residues. The CDR3 bases are TGTGCCTGGAGTTCAAACGGGAAGTATGGCTACACCTTC. It is translated as CAWSSNGKYGYTF. The variable domain in full, completed from reference TRBV30 and TRBJ1-2, reads SQTIHQWPATLVQPVGSPLSLECTVEGTSNPNLYWYRQAAGRGLQLLFYSVGIGQISSEVPQNLSASRPQDRQFILSSKKLLLSDSGFYLCAWSSNGKYGYTFGSGTRLTVV.